This TCR beta chain was captured in a study of T-cell memory formation after mild COVID-19. Notes on the study in general: Cross-reactive memory appears to have joined, as suggested by some responding clones showing up in pre-infection memory.

TCRdb independently ran MiXCR on the 5' RACE reads; one entry per CDR3 protein. The sample gives 100,000 to 120,000 distinct CDR3 sequences, about 20% of which show up once; around 40% is in the top ten. Deletions cut 5 bases from V and 4 bases from J, with 11 bases between. The CDR3 contains 13 residues. As for this clonotype: Its cognate antigen is unknown.

This chain uses TRBV12-3 or TRBV12-4 with TRBJ1-1, with D unresolved. The sample comprised PBMCs or a T cell subset sorted from them (not recorded which). The sequence derives from a man between 18 and 35 years old who had mild COVID-19 (a few samples of this study predate the infection). Cell type and time point are not known. CDR3 coding DNA: TGTGCCAGCAGTCAAGGGCCGCTCACTGAAGCTTTCTTT. As protein: CASSQGPLTEAFF.